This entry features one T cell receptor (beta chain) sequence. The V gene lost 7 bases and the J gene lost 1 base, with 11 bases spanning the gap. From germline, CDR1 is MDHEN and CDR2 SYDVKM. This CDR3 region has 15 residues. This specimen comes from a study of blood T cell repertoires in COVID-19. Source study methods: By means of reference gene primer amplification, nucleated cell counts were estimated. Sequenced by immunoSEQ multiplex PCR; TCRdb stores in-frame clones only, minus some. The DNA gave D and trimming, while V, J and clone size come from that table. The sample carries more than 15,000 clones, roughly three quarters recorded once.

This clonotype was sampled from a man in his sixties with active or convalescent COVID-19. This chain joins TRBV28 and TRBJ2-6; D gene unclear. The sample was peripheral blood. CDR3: CASTPWRSGANVLTF. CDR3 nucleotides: TGTGCCAGCACTCCTTGGCGGTCTGGGGCCAACGTCCTGACTTTC.